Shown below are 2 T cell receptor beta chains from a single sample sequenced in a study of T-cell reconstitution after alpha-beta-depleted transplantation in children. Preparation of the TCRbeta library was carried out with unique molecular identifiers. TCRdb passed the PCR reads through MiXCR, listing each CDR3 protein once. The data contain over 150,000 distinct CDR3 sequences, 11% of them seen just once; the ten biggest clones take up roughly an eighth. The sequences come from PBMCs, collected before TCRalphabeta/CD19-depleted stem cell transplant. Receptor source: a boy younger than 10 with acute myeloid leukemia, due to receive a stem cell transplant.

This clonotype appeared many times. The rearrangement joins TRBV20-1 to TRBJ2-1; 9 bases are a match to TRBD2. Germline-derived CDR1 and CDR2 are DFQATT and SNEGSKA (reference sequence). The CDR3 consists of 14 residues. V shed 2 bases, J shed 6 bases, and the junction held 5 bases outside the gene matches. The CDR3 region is CSARLRGGGNEQFF. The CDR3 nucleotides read TGCAGTGCTAGACTGCGGGGGGGCGGCAATGAGCAGTTCTTC.

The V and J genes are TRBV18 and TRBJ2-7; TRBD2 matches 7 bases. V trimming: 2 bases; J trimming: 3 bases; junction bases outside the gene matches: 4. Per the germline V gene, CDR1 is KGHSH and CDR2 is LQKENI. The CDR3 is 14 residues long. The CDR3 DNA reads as TGTGCCAGCTCACCAGGGAGGGGCGGCTACGAGCAGTACTTC. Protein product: CASSPGRGGYEQYF.